This TCR beta chain was observed in a study of Ad26.COV2.S vaccination and SARS-CoV-2 variants. As for the study in general: The Ad26.COV2.S arm of the COV1001 trial was where the donor was placed.

Trimming took 1 base from V and 6 from J, leaving 10 bases between them. This CDR3 contains 15 residues. Germline CDR1 and CDR2: MGHDK and SYGVNS. As for treatment: over 15 received Ad26.COV2.S at low or high dose, single or two shots; several received placebo; per-sample allocation not given. Repertoires come from day 63 after the first vaccine or placebo injection. As regards this clone: The antigen is unknown.

Findings and limits, study-wide: People who got the vaccine had more spike-specific TCR breadth than people who got placebo. Total T cell responses may have been underestimated by the TCR breadth and depth analyses.

The data were produced by immunoSEQ multiplex PCR, yet TCRdb's version contains in-frame clones alone and is incomplete. In the table there are about 480,000 clones, around nine tenths of which are singletons. The chain carries TRBV25-1 and TRBJ1-6, with no clear D. The material sequenced was peripheral blood, taken in a trial of Ad26.COV2.S vaccine versus placebo. The sequence was obtained from a person aged 18-65 years who received the Ad26.COV2.S COVID-19 vaccine or a placebo. CDR3 protein: CASSEFTGSNSPLHF. In nucleotides, the CDR3 is TGTGCCAGCAGTGAATTTACGGGTTCTAATTCACCCCTCCACTTT.